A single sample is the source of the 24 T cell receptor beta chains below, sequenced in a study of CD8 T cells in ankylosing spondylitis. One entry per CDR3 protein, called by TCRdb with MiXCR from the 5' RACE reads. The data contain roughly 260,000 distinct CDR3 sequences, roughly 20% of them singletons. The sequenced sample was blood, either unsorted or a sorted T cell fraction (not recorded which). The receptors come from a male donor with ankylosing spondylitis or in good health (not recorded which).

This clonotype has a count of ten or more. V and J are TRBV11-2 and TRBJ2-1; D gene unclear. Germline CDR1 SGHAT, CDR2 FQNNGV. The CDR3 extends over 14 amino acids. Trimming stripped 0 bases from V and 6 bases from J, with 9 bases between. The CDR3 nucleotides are TGTGCCAGCAGCTTAGATCGGGTCGGCAATGAGCAGTTCTTC. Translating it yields CASSLDRVGNEQFF. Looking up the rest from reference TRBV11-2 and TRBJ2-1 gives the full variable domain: EAGVAQSPRYKIIEKRQSVAFWCNPISGHATLYWYQQILGQGPKLLIQFQNNGVVDDSQLPKDRFSAERLKGVDSTLKIQPAKLEDSAVYLCASSLDRVGNEQFFGPGTRLTVL.

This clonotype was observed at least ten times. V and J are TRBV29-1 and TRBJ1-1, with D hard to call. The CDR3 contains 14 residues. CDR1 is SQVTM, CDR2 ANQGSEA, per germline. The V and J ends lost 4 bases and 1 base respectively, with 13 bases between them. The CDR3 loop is CSVGPPYGNTEAFF. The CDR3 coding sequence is TGCAGCGTTGGCCCCCCCTACGGGAACACTGAAGCTTTCTTT.

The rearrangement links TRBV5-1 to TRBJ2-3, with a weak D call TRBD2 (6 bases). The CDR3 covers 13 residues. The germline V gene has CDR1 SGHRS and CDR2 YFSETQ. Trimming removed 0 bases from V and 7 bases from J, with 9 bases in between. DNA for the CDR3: TGCGCCAGCAGCTTGGGGCGGGATAATACGCAGTATTTT. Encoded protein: CASSLGRDNTQYF.

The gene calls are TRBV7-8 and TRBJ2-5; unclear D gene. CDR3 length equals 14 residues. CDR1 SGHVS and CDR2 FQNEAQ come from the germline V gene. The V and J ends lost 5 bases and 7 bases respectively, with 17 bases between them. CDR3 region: CASSPSSGLGTQYF. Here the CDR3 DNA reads TGTGCCAGCAGCCCATCGAGTGGGCTGGGGACCCAGTACTTC.

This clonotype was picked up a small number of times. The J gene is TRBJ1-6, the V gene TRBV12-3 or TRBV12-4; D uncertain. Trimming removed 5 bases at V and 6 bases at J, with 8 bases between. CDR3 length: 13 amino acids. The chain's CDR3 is CASSVYSNSPLHF. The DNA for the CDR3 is TGTGCCAGCAGTGTGTACAGTAATTCACCCCTCCACTTT.

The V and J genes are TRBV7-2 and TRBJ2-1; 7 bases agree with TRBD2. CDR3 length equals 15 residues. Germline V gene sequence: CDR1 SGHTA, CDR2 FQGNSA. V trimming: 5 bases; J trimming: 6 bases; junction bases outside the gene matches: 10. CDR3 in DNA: TGTGCCAGCAGCCCCCAGCGGGAAGCCCGCAATGAGCAGTTCTTC. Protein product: CASSPQREARNEQFF.

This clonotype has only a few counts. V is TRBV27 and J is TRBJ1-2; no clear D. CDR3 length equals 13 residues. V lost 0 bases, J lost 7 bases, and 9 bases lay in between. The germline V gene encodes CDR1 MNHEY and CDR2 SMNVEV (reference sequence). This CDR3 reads CASSLSSTGGYTF. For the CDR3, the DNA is TGTGCCAGCAGTTTATCATCAACCGGTGGCTACACCTTC.

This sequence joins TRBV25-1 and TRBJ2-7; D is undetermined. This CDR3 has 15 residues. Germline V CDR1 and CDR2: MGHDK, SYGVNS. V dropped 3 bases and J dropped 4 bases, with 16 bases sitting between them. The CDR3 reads CASSETEIGEYEQYV. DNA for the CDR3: TGTGCCAGCAGTGAGACCGAAATTGGCGAGTACGAGCAGTACGTC.

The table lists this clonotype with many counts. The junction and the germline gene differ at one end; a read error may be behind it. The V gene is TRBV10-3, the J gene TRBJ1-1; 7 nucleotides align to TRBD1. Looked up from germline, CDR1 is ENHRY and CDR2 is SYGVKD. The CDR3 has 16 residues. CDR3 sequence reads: CAISPRQGSTNTEAFF. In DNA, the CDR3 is TGTGCCATCAGCCCCAGACAGGGATCAACGAACACTGAAGCTTTTTTT.

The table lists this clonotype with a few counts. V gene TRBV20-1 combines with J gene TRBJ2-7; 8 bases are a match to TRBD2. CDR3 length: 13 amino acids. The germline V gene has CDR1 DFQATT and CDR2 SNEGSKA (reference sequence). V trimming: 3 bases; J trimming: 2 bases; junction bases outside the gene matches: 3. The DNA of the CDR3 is TGCAGTGCTAGTCGGGGGGGCGCCTACGAGCAGTACGTC. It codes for CSASRGGAYEQYV.

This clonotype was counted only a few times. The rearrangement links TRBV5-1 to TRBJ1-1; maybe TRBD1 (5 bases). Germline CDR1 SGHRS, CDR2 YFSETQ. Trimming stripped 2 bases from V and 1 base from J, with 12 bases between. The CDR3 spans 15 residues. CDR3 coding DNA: TGCGCCAGCAGCTTTTCGCCAGGGCGGAACACTGAAGCTTTCTTT. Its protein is CASSFSPGRNTEAFF.

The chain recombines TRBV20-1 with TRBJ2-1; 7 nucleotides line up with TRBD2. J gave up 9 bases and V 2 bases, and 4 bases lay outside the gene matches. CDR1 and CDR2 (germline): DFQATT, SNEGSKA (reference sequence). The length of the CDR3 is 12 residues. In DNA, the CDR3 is TGCAGTGCTAGAATTACGGGGGGTGAGCAGTTCTTC. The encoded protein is CSARITGGEQFF.

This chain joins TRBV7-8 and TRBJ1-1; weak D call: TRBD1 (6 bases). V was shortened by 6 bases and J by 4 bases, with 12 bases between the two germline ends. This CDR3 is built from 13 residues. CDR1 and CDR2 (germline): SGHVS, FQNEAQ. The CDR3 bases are TGTGCCAGCAGGGAAGGGGGTGCCACTGAAGCTTTCTTT. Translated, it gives CASREGGATEAFF.

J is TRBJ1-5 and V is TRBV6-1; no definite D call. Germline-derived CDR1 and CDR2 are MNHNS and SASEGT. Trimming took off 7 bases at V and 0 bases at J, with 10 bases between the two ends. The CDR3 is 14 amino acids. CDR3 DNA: TGTGCCAGCACTCTCGGTTATAGCAATCAGCCCCAGCATTTT. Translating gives CASTLGYSNQPQHF.

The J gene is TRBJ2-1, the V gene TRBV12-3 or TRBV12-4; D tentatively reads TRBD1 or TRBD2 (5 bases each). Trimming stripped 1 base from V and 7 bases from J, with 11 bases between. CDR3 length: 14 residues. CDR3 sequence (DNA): TGTGCCAGCAGTTTAGTGGGGACGGAAAATGAGCAGTTCTTC. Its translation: CASSLVGTENEQFF.

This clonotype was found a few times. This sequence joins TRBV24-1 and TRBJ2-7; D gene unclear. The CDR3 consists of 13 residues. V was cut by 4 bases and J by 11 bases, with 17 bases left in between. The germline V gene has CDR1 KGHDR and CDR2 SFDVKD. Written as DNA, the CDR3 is TGTGCCACCAGTGAGCACAACAGTTCGAGCGAGTACGTC. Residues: CATSEHNSSSEYV.

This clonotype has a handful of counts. DNA of the CDR3: TGCGCCAGCAGCTTGGAGGTTAGCGGGAGCTTAGGCACAGATACGCAGTATTTT. Amino acid sequence: CASSLEVSGSLGTDTQYF. The chain carries TRBV5-1 and TRBJ2-3; TRBD2 matches 9 bases. Germline lookup yields CDR1 SGHRS and CDR2 YFSETQ. There are 18 residues in the CDR3. V shed 0 bases and J 1 base; nucleotides not matched to a gene: 9.

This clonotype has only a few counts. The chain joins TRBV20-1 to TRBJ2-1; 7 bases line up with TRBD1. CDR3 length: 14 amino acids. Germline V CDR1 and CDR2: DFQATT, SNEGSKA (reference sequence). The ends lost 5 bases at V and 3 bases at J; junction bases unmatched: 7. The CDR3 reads CSAGQAFNYNEQFF. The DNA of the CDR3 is TGCAGTGCTGGACAGGCCTTCAACTACAATGAGCAGTTCTTC.

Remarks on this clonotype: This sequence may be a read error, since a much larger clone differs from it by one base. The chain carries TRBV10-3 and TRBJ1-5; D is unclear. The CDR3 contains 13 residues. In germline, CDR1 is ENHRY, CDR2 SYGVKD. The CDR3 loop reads CAVSARSNQPQHF. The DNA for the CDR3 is TGTGCCGTCAGTGCCCGTAGCAATCAGCCCCAGCATTTT.

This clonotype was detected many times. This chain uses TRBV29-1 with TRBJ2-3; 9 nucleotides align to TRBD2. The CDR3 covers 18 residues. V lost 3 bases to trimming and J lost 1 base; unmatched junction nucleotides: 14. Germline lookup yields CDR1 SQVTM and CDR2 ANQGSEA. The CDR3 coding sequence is TGCAGCGTTGATGCGGGGGGCATTAGACTAGCGGGCACAGATACGCAGTATTTT. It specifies CSVDAGGIRLAGTDTQYF.

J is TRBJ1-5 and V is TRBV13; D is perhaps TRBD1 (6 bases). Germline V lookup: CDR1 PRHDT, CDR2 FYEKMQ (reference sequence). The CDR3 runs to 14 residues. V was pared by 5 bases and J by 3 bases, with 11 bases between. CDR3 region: CASSRTGYNQPQHF. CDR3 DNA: TGTGCCAGCAGCAGAACAGGGTACAATCAGCCCCAGCATTTT.

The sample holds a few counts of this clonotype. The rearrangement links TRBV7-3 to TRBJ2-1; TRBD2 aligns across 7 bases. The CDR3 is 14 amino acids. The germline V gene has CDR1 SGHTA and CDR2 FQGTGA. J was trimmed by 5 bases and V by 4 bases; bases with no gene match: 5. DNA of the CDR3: TGTGCCAGCAGCTGGGCTAGCGGTCACAATGAGCAGTTCTTC. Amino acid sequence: CASSWASGHNEQFF.

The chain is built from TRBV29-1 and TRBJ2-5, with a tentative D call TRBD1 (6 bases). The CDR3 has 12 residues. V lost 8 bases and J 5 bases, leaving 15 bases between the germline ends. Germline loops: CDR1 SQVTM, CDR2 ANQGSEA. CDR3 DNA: TGCAGCACCACAGGGACGACGGAGACCCAGTACTTC. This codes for CSTTGTTETQYF.

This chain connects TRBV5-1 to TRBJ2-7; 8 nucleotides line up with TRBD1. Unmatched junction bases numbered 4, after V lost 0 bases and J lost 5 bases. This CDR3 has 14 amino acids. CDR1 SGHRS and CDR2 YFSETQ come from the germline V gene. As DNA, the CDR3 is TGCGCCAGCAGCTTGGGCGACAGGGGACACGAGCAGTACGTC. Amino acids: CASSLGDRGHEQYV.